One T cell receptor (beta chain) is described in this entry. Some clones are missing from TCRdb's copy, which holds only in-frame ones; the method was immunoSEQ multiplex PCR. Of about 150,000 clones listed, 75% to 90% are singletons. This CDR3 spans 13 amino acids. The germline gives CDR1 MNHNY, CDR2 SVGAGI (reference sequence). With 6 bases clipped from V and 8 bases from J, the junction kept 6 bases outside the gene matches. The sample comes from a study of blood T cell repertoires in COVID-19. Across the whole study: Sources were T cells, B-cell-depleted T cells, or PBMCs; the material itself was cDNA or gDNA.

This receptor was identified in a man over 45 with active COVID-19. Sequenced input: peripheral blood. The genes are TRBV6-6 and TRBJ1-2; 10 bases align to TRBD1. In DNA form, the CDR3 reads TGTGCCAGCAGGAGACAGGGGGCGGAGGGCTACACCTTC. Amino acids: CASRRQGAEGYTF.